Listed here is a single T cell receptor beta chain. Data came from immunoSEQ multiplex PCR; TCRdb stores just in-frame clones and leaves some out. The repertoire includes approximately 730,000 clones, approximately 83% of them detected once, and roughly 0.01% sits in the top ten. The data belong to a study of shared T cell receptors in the human thymus. This CDR3 has 15 amino acids. Germline CDR1 reads MNHEY; CDR2 reads SMNVEV (reference sequence). J lost 1 base, V lost 6 bases, and 9 bases had no gene match. A further study also used this sample, focusing on human thymus T cells. That publication notes: Among unrelated individuals, related research reported thymic repertoires that overlapped highly.

The sequenced material came from thymocytes. The V and J genes are TRBV27 and TRBJ2-7; 7 bases fit TRBD1. This clonotype was obtained from a girl in the first two years of life with a congenital heart defect. In DNA, the CDR3 is TGTGCCAGCAGGGCCCCCCACAGGGGTTCCTACGAGCAGTACTTC. Its translation is CASRAPHRGSYEQYF.